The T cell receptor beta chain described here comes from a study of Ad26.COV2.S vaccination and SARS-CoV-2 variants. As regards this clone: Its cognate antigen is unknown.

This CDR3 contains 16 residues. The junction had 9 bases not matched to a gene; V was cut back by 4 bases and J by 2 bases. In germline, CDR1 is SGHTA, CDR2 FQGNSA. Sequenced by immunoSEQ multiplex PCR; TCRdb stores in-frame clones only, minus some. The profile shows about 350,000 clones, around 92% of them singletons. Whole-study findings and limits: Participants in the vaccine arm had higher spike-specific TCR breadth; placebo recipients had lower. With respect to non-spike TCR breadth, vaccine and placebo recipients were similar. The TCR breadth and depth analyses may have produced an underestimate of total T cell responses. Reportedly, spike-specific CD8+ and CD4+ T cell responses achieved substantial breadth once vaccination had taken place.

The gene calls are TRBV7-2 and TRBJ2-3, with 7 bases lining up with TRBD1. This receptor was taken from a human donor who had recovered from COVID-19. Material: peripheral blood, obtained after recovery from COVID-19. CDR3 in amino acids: CASSYLPGQLTDTQYF. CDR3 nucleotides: TGTGCCAGCAGCTACCTACCGGGACAGCTCACAGATACGCAGTATTTT.